This TCR beta chain stems from a study of T cell responses to AZD1222 COVID-19 vaccine. This clone occurred once. The target antigen is unknown. The protocol was immunoSEQ multiplex PCR, while the TCRdb copy is restricted to in-frame clones and leaves out a portion. Altogether about 140,000 clones are present, roughly 92% being singletons, with the ten largest covering 5%. V lost 2 bases, J lost 9 bases, and 14 bases stayed unmatched. This CDR3 region has 17 residues. Per germline, CDR1 KGHDR and CDR2 SFDVKD. Notes on the study in general: Among AZD1222 vaccinees, only six or seven were seropositive at baseline.

The clonotype comes from an adult in good health. The source material was peripheral blood, sampled on day 0 of AZD1222 vaccination. The chain couples TRBV24-1 to TRBJ1-3; 8 bases fit TRBD1. DNA for the CDR3: TGTGCCACCAGTGATTCGCGACAGGGGACCTCTGGAGGCACCATATATTTT. Translation gives CATSDSRQGTSGGTIYF.